The next 14 T cell receptor beta chains were all read from a single sample in a study of T cells in Graves' hyperthyroidism and ophthalmopathy. TCR beta CDR3 sequences were amplified from RNA transcripts. The primer set for the first-round RT-PCR of the TCR CDR3 was HTBI. TCRdb fed the multiplex PCR reads into MiXCR, producing one record per CDR3 protein. The sample includes a few hundred thousand distinct CDR3 sequences, roughly a fifth seen only once; the top ten take around half. Sample: blood. The receptor set was obtained from a woman aged 45-60 years with Graves' hyperthyroidism.

This clonotype came up many times. The V and J genes are TRBV10-3 and TRBJ2-2, with 7 nucleotides matching TRBD2. The CDR3 is 15 amino acids. The V gene's germline CDR1 is ENHRY and CDR2 SYGVKD. The ends lost 4 bases at V and 4 bases at J; junction bases unmatched: 6. The CDR3 loop reads CAISVRDYTTGELFF. The CDR3 DNA follows: TGTGCCATCAGTGTGAGGGACTACACCACCGGGGAGCTGTTTTTT.

This clonotype has at least ten counts. The rearrangement joins TRBV11-2 to TRBJ2-1; TRBD1 agrees at 12 bases. The CDR3 consists of 16 residues. Germline CDR1 is SGHAT and CDR2 is FQNNGV. V was pared by 6 bases and J by 7 bases, with 10 bases of the junction left unmatched. CDR3 amino acids: CASSFRRGQGANEQFF. CDR3 in DNA: TGTGCCAGCAGTTTCCGCCGGGGACAGGGGGCAAATGAGCAGTTCTTC. Full variable domain (missing parts from reference TRBV11-2 and TRBJ2-1): EAGVAQSPRYKIIEKRQSVAFWCNPISGHATLYWYQQILGQGPKLLIQFQNNGVVDDSQLPKDRFSAERLKGVDSTLKIQPAKLEDSAVYLCASSFRRGQGANEQFFGPGTRLTVL.

This clonotype has just a few counts. The CDR3 loop reads CAWRSGRIHSPLHF. In DNA, the CDR3 is TGTGCCTGGAGGAGCGGGCGGATTCATTCACCCCTCCACTTT. The V call is TRBV30, the J call TRBJ1-6; D uncertain. CDR3 length equals 14 residues. Trimming shortened V by 3 bases and J by 8 bases, and 14 bases separated the two germline ends. The germline V gene encodes CDR1 GTSNPN and CDR2 SVGIG (reference sequence).

In this sample, this clonotype turned up a few times. The V and J genes are TRBV19 and TRBJ2-5, with 9 bases that match TRBD2. The CDR3 has 17 residues. Germline V gene data show CDR1 as LNHDA and CDR2 as SQIVND (reference sequence). Trimming at V came to 3 bases and at J to 2 bases, leaving 10 bases not matched to a gene. In DNA form, the CDR3 reads TGTGCCAGTAGTATTCTGGCTAGCGGGATTCAACAAGAGACCCAGTACTTC. This gives the protein CASSILASGIQQETQYF. The full variable domain, with the rest looked up from reference TRBV19 and TRBJ2-5, is DGGITQSPKYLFRKEGQNVTLSCEQNLNHDAMYWYRQDPGQGLRLIYYSQIVNDFQKGDIAEGYSVSREKKESFPLTVTSAQKNPTAFYLCASSILASGIQQETQYFGPGTRLLVL.

This clonotype was recorded a few times. The chain uses TRBV12-3 or TRBV12-4 and TRBJ2-1; 7 nucleotides match TRBD1. Trimming at V came to 6 bases and at J to 6 bases, leaving 11 bases not matched to a gene. The CDR3 is made up of 15 amino acids. In nucleotides, the CDR3 is TGTGCCAGCAGCCCGGACAGGCTACATTTCAATGAGCAGTTCTTC. It is translated as CASSPDRLHFNEQFF.

This clonotype was seen repeatedly, ten times or more. This sequence joins TRBV18 and TRBJ2-1, with D possibly being TRBD2 (5 bases). Germline CDR1 is KGHSH and CDR2 is LQKENI. V lost 4 bases and J 0 bases, leaving 13 bases between the germline ends. The CDR3 is made up of 16 amino acids. This CDR3 is CASSRAAGSSYNEQFF. The CDR3 DNA reads as TGTGCCAGCTCACGAGCGGCGGGCAGCTCCTACAATGAGCAGTTCTTC.

A remark on this clonotype: A single base separates this from a much larger clone, so it may be a read error. The chain has TRBV7-3 and TRBJ2-5, with 15 bases identical to TRBD2. This CDR3 contains 16 residues. Per the germline V gene, CDR1 is SGHTA and CDR2 is FQGTGA. CDR3 bases: TGTGTCAGCAGCTTGGGACTAGCGGGGGGTCAAGAGACCCAGTACTTC. Translating it yields CVSSLGLAGGQETQYF.

This clonotype was found many times. This chain connects TRBV24-1 to TRBJ2-7; TRBD2 is a possible D gene (6 bases). The V gene lost 3 bases and the J gene lost 6 bases, with 20 bases spanning the gap. The germline CDR1 and CDR2 sequences are KGHDR and SFDVKD. CDR3 length equals 16 residues. The CDR3 DNA reads TGTGCCACCAGTGATAAATCCGGGACTCTAGCAACCGAGCAGTACTTC. It specifies CATSDKSGTLATEQYF.

This clonotype appeared many times. The chain joins TRBV6-1 to TRBJ1-5; D ambiguous. This CDR3 region has 15 residues. From germline, CDR1 is MNHNS and CDR2 SASEGT. Trimming shortened V by 3 bases and J by 4 bases, and 13 bases separated the two germline ends. The DNA of the CDR3 is TGTGCCAGCAGTGATCCCTCGGGAGCGAATCAGCCCCAGCATTTT. Protein: CASSDPSGANQPQHF.

The chain links TRBV12-3 or TRBV12-4 to TRBJ1-1; TRBD1 matches 7 bases. V gave up 7 bases and J gave up 5 bases; unmatched junction bases: 7. There are 13 residues in the CDR3. CDR3: CASKPGQTTEAFF. The CDR3 bases are TGTGCCAGCAAACCGGGACAGACGACTGAAGCTTTCTTT.

In its sample, this clonotype was seen a few times. A much larger clone sits a single nucleotide away, making a read error possible. The rearrangement links TRBV2 to TRBJ2-7, with TRBD2 matching over 7 bases. The CDR3 covers 13 residues. CDR1 is SNHLY, CDR2 FYNNEI, per germline. DNA for the CDR3: TGTGCAAGCGGGACTGCGCGATTGTACGAGCAGTACTTC. This sequence encodes CASGTARLYEQYF.

This clonotype showed up many times. The genes are TRBV20-1 and TRBJ2-3; D gene ambiguous. Trimming cost V 6 bases and J 7 bases, with 8 bases left between them. This CDR3 has 10 amino acids. Per germline, CDR1 DFQATT and CDR2 SNEGSKA (reference sequence). The CDR3 nucleotides read TGCAGTGCCCGGTCAAATACGCAGTATTTT. It encodes CSARSNTQYF.

The chain joins TRBV24-1 to TRBJ2-3; the D is unclear. The CDR3 covers 16 residues. Germline CDR1 reads KGHDR; CDR2 reads SFDVKD. V lost 1 base, J lost 2 bases, and 12 bases lay in between. The CDR3 loop reads CATSDFRTVNTDTQYF. CDR3 nucleotides: TGTGCCACCAGTGATTTCCGCACTGTCAACACAGATACGCAGTATTTT.

This clonotype has a handful of counts. J is TRBJ2-3 and V is TRBV20-1; 7 nucleotides line up with TRBD2. V shed 3 bases, J shed 6 bases, and the junction held 3 bases outside the gene matches. The CDR3 contains 12 residues. The germline V gene has CDR1 DFQATT and CDR2 SNEGSKA (reference sequence). The CDR3 reads CSARTGGDTQYF. The CDR3 DNA follows: TGCAGTGCTAGGACCGGGGGGGATACGCAGTATTTT.